This TCR beta chain originates from a study of tumor and adjacent non-tumor tissue in lung cancer. The template was RNA from unsorted bulk tissue. The normal lung tissue was taken more than 3 cm from the tumor edge. Donors were chemotherapy-naive, newly diagnosed lung cancer surgical patients in China, August–late 2014. Germline V gene data show CDR1 as DFQATT and CDR2 as SNEGSKA (reference sequence). The CDR3 runs 14 residues. In this sample, this clonotype turned up a few times. No antigen is known for it. One base away lies a much larger clone, so this may be a sequencing read error. Study-level results: Top 100 clones took a larger repertoire share in normal lung. Compared with tumor, normal lung showed significantly lower TCR diversity.

TCRbeta libraries were built with three rounds of nested PCR, modified from ARM-PCR. One entry per CDR3 protein, called by TCRdb with MiXCR from the multiplex PCR reads. Found here are 80,000 to 130,000 distinct CDR3 sequences, over 55% of them singletons; the top ten hold roughly 20%. The source of this sequence is a man under 40 with non-small cell lung cancer. The chain combines TRBV20-1 with TRBJ2-1; 9 bases are a match to TRBD2. Material for sequencing was distant non-tumor lung tissue. The CDR3 nucleotides are TGCAGTGCGGCTAGCGGGATGGATGACAATAAGCAGTTCTTC. It codes for CSAASGMDDNKQFF.